This T cell receptor (beta chain) is from a study of T cell repertoires in cytomegalovirus infection. Using its own MiXCR run on the reads, TCRdb lists one record per CDR3 protein. The table lists approximately 56,000 distinct CDR3 sequences, roughly a fifth of them singletons, with 80% in the top ten. Trimming took 0 bases from V and 9 from J, leaving 18 bases between them. This CDR3 is 15 amino acids long. Germline V gene sequence: CDR1 LGHNA, CDR2 YSLEER. Points on this clonotype: The target antigen is unknown.

The sequence was obtained from a human donor in good health (CMV status not recorded). Some clones in this sample may be carry-over from other donors' samples. The sample was CD8+ T cells from cultured PBMCs, taken from culture after CMV antigen stimulation. The chain uses TRBV4-3 and TRBJ2-7; possibly TRBD2 for D (7 bases). The CDR3, as DNA: TGCGCCAGCAGCCAAGATGGGGGGGGGGCGAACGTGCAGTACTTC. It is translated as CASSQDGGGANVQYF.